The next 10 T cell receptor beta chains were all read from a single sample in a study of response to subunit inactivated influenza vaccine. TCRdb analysed the RT-PCR reads with MiXCR anew, one entry per CDR3 protein. The sample comprises over 750,000 distinct CDR3 sequences, 20% to 25% of which are singletons, and roughly a tenth rests with the top ten. The sample in question was PBMCs from blood, obtained 5 to 6 days after vaccination. These receptors were obtained from a man aged 45-65 years who received an inactivated influenza vaccine.

The genes are TRBV7-2 and TRBJ1-5; a weak D match, TRBD1 (5 bases). The CDR3 runs to 15 residues. The V gene's germline CDR1 is SGHTA and CDR2 FQGNSA. Trimming pared 5 bases from V and 1 base from J, leaving 12 bases between. CDR3 sequence reads: CASSPWAGSNQPQHF. CDR3 nucleotide sequence: TGTGCCAGCAGCCCTTGGGCAGGGAGCAATCAGCCCCAGCATTTT.

This clonotype was picked up many times. The chain recombines TRBV5-1 with TRBJ1-5, with D tentatively TRBD1 (5 bases). Trimming left V 0 bases short and J 1 base short, with 8 bases between. Germline V lookup: CDR1 SGHRS, CDR2 YFSETQ. The CDR3 sequence is 15 residues long. In nucleotides, the CDR3 is TGCGCCAGCAGCTTGGGTCCAGGGAGCAATCAGCCCCAGCATTTT. Its protein product is CASSLGPGSNQPQHF.

The chain joins TRBV15 to TRBJ2-2; maybe TRBD1 (5 bases). This CDR3 region has 17 residues. V lost 0 bases and J lost 0, with 11 bases in between. CDR1 LNHNV and CDR2 YYDKDF come from the germline V gene (reference sequence). DNA for the CDR3: TGTGCCACCAGCAGAGACAGGGCTTTCGCGAACACCGGGGAGCTGTTTTTT. Translation gives CATSRDRAFANTGELFF.

This clonotype was found a few times. This chain uses TRBV28 with TRBJ2-6; D possibly corresponds to TRBD2 (5 bases). Germline lookup yields CDR1 MDHEN and CDR2 SYDVKM. The CDR3 covers 17 residues. V gave up 3 bases and J gave up 2 bases, with 14 bases separating them. The CDR3 DNA reads as TGTGCCAGCAGTTTCCTTGAGGGTTCCCCTGGGGCCAACGTCCTGACTTTC. Translation gives CASSFLEGSPGANVLTF.

This clonotype was detected only a few times. The rearrangement uses TRBV12-3 or TRBV12-4 and TRBJ1-5; D is undetermined. V lost 8 bases and J lost 3, with 11 bases in between. There are 13 residues in the CDR3. The CDR3 DNA reads as TGTGCCAGCGGGAGGCAGGACAATCAGCCCCAGCATTTT. Translation: CASGRQDNQPQHF.

This clonotype was observed at least ten times. The V and J genes are TRBV20-1 and TRBJ2-4, with D unresolved. V lost 5 bases to trimming and J lost 4 bases, with 12 bases between them. CDR3 size: 13 residues. The germline V gene encodes CDR1 DFQATT and CDR2 SNEGSKA (reference sequence). CDR3 loop: CSADRWPKNIQYF. In DNA form, the CDR3 reads TGCAGTGCTGATCGATGGCCTAAAAACATTCAGTACTTC.

This clonotype was seen ten or more times. This chain uses TRBV7-8 with TRBJ2-1; 10 bases match TRBD2. The CDR3 has 16 residues. Per the germline V gene, CDR1 is SGHVS and CDR2 is FQNEAQ. V gave up 2 bases and J gave up 8 bases; unmatched junction bases: 9. CDR3 protein: CASSLFPTSGVDEQFF. The CDR3 DNA reads as TGTGCCAGCAGCTTATTTCCAACTAGCGGGGTGGATGAGCAGTTCTTC.

V usage is TRBV12-3 or TRBV12-4 and J usage is TRBJ2-1; D gene unclear. With 6 bases removed from V and 8 bases from J, the gap between germline ends came to 11 bases. The CDR3 is 12 residues long. This CDR3 reads CASSPHTYEQFF. The CDR3 nucleotides read TGTGCCAGCAGCCCCCATACCTATGAGCAGTTCTTC.

This clonotype was seen a handful of times. The V gene is TRBV27, the J gene TRBJ2-2; 9 bases line up with TRBD1. Trimming cost V 7 bases and J 4 bases; bases outside gene matches: 13. The CDR3 consists of 17 residues. The germline CDR1 and CDR2 sequences are MNHEY and SMNVEV (reference sequence). This chain's CDR3 is CASTYGDRVRGTGELFF. The CDR3, as DNA: TGTGCCAGCACCTATGGGGACAGGGTTCGAGGCACCGGGGAGCTGTTTTTT.

This clonotype turned up a few times. The genes are TRBV5-1 and TRBJ2-5; D may be TRBD2 (5 bases). Trimming stripped 10 bases from V and 4 bases from J, with 17 bases between. CDR3 length equals 13 residues. Germline V gives CDR1 SGHRS, CDR2 YFSETQ. Here the CDR3 DNA reads TGCGCCCAGCTATCCCGGGGTTTAGAGACCCAGTACTTC. This translates into CAQLSRGLETQYF.